This entry features one T cell receptor (beta chain) sequence. This sample was taken from a study of T-cell reconstitution after alpha-beta-depleted transplantation in children. Preparing the TCRbeta library involved the use of unique molecular identifiers. One entry per CDR3 protein, called by TCRdb with MiXCR from the PCR reads. The sample includes about 610,000 distinct CDR3 sequences, roughly 10% seen only once; the top ten take roughly 4%. The CDR3 is made up of 19 amino acids. J gave up 0 bases and V 8 bases, and 16 bases lay outside the gene matches. CDR1 is ENHRY and CDR2 is SYGVKD in the germline V gene.

Material: PBMCs from the stem cell graft donor, obtained from the stem cell graft. The TCR was taken from a human donor who donated a stem cell graft to a child with acute myeloid leukemia. The chain employs TRBV10-3 and TRBJ1-3; TRBD1 agrees at 10 bases. The CDR3 DNA reads as TGTGCCATCCCAATCTCAGGGACAGGGGTGGTATCCTCTGGAAACACCATATATTTT. Its translation: CAIPISGTGVVSSGNTIYF.